These T cell receptor beta chains were read from a single sample in a study of beta chain features in type 1 diabetes. Clones were sequenced by immunoSEQ multiplex PCR, and TCRdb holds only the in-frame ones, with some missing. The sample lists over 150,000 clones, 8% to 9.5% occurring once. The sample consisted of central memory CD4+ T cells from blood. The receptors were gathered from a woman between 18 and 29 years old with type 1 diabetes. Both conserved end residues are part of each CDR3. D genes are given only for firm matches. Only part of the rows carry a size: once, few, many, or a class if the clone is expanded.

clone size | J gene | CDR3 length | V gene | D gene | CDR3 DNA | CDR3 protein
few | TRBJ1-2 | 13 | TRBV6-4 | NA | TGTGCCAGCAGTGTGAGGGGGACTAGGGGCTACACCTTC | CASSVRGTRGYTF
few | TRBJ2-5 | 13 | TRBV7-2 | NA | TGTGCCAGCAGCTTAGGTCGCCAAGAGACCCAGTACTTC | CASSLGRQETQYF
NA | TRBJ2-1 | 15 | TRBV5-6 | NA | TGTGCCAGCAGCTTAGATCCCAAATTGCGGGCTCTGCAGTTCTTC | CASSLDPKLRALQFF
few | TRBJ2-3 | 12 | TRBV6-1 | NA | TGTGCCGGCGCGCTAGCGTCAGATACGCAGTATTTT | CAGALASDTQYF
NA | TRBJ2-4 | 13 | TRBV18 | NA | TGTGCCAGCTCACCGGGCACCCTAACCATTCAGTACTTC | CASSPGTLTIQYF
few | TRBJ2-7 | 16 | TRBV7-2 | TRBD1 | TGTGCCAGCAGCCTACGGACAGGGGGGCTTACCTACGAGCAGTACTTC | CASSLRTGGLTYEQYF
NA | TRBJ1-3 | 14 | TRBV7-2 | NA | TGTGCCAGTTTTCTCAGGGTTAATGGAAACACCATATATTTT | CASFLRVNGNTIYF
few | TRBJ2-4 | 13 | TRBV30 | NA | TGTGCCTGGAGTGTGACGCATACAGGTTTTGAGTACTTC | CAWSVTHTGFEYF
few | TRBJ2-4 | 13 | TRBV28 | NA | TGTGCCAGTTCCCCGGGACTGCCAAACATTCAGTACTTC | CASSPGLPNIQYF
few | TRBJ1-3 | 14 | TRBV19 | NA | TGTGCCAGCACACCCCCTGAGCGTGGAAACACCATATATTTT | CASTPPERGNTIYF
NA | TRBJ1-1 | 15 | TRBV27 | TRBD1 | TGTGCCAGCAGTATATCCGGGACAGGGAACACTGAAGCTTTCTTT | CASSISGTGNTEAFF
NA | TRBJ2-5 | 15 | TRBV7-9 | TRBD2 | TGTGCCAGCAGCTTCGCTAGCGGGAGCGACGAGACCCAGTACTTC | CASSFASGSDETQYF